A selection of T cell receptor beta chains follows, all from one sample in a study of blood T cell repertoires in COVID-19. Only in-frame clones appear in the TCRdb table, and some are missing; sequencing was by immunoSEQ multiplex PCR. Of some 160,000 clones in the sample, roughly four fifths are singletons; the top ten hold roughly 10%. Sequences were obtained from peripheral blood. The origin of the receptors is a man in his 70s with active or convalescent COVID-19. The CDR3 runs from the conserved cysteine through the conserved F or W. D genes are given only for firm matches. Clone size is not always given. Where it is, it says once, few, many or a class for expanded clones.

v_gene,abundance,d_gene,j_gene,CDR3aa,CDR3nt
TRBV27,NA,TRBD1,TRBJ1-2,CASSPRVGQGPTPYGYTF,TGTGCCAGCAGCCCCAGGGTGGGACAGGGTCCCACTCCATATGGCTACACCTTC
TRBV30,NA,NA,TRBJ1-1,CAWSVYGAGAFF,TGTGCCTGGAGTGTATACGGTGCTGGAGCTTTCTTT
TRBV29-1,NA,NA,TRBJ1-1,CSVEVKGGYTEAFF,TGCAGCGTTGAAGTAAAGGGAGGGTACACTGAAGCTTTCTTT
TRBV29-1,NA,TRBD1,TRBJ2-7,CSVKTGSAYEQYF,TGCAGCGTTAAGACAGGGAGCGCCTACGAGCAGTACTTC
TRBV5-1,NA,TRBD1,TRBJ2-7,CASSSDRASYEQYF,TGCGCCAGCAGCTCGGACAGGGCCTCCTACGAGCAGTACTTC
TRBV9,NA,TRBD1,TRBJ1-4,CASSSGPGQPNEKLFF,TGTGCCAGCAGCTCAGGACCGGGACAGCCTAATGAAAAACTGTTTTTT
TRBV20-1,NA,TRBD2,TRBJ2-2,CSASGRLAGGHTGELFF,TGCAGTGCTAGTGGCCGACTAGCGGGGGGGCATACCGGGGAGCTGTTTTTT
TRBV14,NA,NA,TRBJ1-2,CASSQMTDYGYTF,TGTGCCAGCAGCCAAATGACAGACTATGGCTACACCTTC
TRBV7-2,few,TRBD2,TRBJ2-1,CASSYSGMGYNEQFF,TGTGCCAGCAGTTACAGCGGGATGGGCTACAATGAGCAGTTCTTC
TRBV7-2,NA,NA,TRBJ1-1,CASSLLSNTEAFF,TGTGCCAGCAGTCTCCTTTCGAACACTGAAGCTTTCTTT
TRBV19,NA,NA,TRBJ2-5,CASRRTRGETQYF,TGTGCCAGTAGACGGACCAGGGGTGAGACCCAGTACTTC
TRBV19,NA,TRBD1,TRBJ1-1,CASSLYPGQVRDEAFF,TGTGCCAGTAGTCTCTACCCGGGACAGGTTAGAGATGAAGCTTTCTTT
TRBV6-6,NA,NA,TRBJ2-5,CASSPGGVQETQYF,TGTGCCAGCAGCCCCGGAGGGGTTCAAGAGACCCAGTACTTC
TRBV5-5,NA,TRBD1,TRBJ1-5,CASSTRDRVLNQPQHF,TGTGCCAGCAGCACCCGGGACAGGGTGCTCAATCAGCCCCAGCATTTT
TRBV7-2,few,NA,TRBJ2-2,CASSSPSGIGELFF,TGTGCCAGCAGCTCCCCATCGGGGATCGGGGAGCTGTTTTTT
TRBV18,NA,TRBD1,TRBJ2-1,CASSPRQGGAYNEQFF,TGTGCCAGCTCACCACGACAGGGGGGCGCCTACAATGAGCAGTTCTTC
TRBV29-1,few,TRBD1,TRBJ2-7,CSVEDQYGTGTYEQYF,TGCAGCGTTGAAGATCAGTACGGGACAGGGACCTACGAGCAGTACTTC
TRBV7-2,NA,NA,TRBJ1-6,CASSLQFYNSPLHF,TGTGCCAGCAGCTTACAGTTTTATAATTCACCCCTCCACTTT
TRBV27,once,TRBD2,TRBJ2-7,CASSIFPSSGLAYEQYF,TGTGCCAGCAGTATTTTTCCTTCCTCCGGACTAGCCTACGAGCAGTACTTC
TRBV11-2,NA,TRBD1,TRBJ1-1,CASSPEGARTEAFF,TGTGCCAGCAGCCCCGAGGGGGCGCGAACTGAAGCTTTCTTT
TRBV28,NA,TRBD1,TRBJ2-1,CASSLGTGNYNEQFF,TGTGCCAGCAGTTTGGGGACAGGGAACTACAATGAGCAGTTCTTC
TRBV7-2,NA,NA,TRBJ2-1,CASSLDRTYNEQFF,TGTGCCAGCAGCTTAGATCGGACATACAATGAGCAGTTCTTC
TRBV28,NA,NA,TRBJ2-1,CASSPPSGRYNEQFF,TGTGCCAGCAGTCCGCCCAGCGGCCGGTACAATGAGCAGTTCTTC
TRBV2,NA,TRBD1,TRBJ1-1,CASNNRGSTEAFF,TGTGCCAGCAATAACAGGGGGAGCACTGAAGCTTTCTTT
TRBV9,NA,NA,TRBJ1-1,CASSPQGGTEAFF,TGTGCCAGCAGCCCCCAGGGAGGGACTGAAGCTTTCTTT
TRBV11-3,few,NA,TRBJ1-1,CASSLEGGTAEAFF,TGTGCCAGCAGCTTAGAGGGGGGGACCGCTGAAGCTTTCTTT
TRBV19,NA,NA,TRBJ1-5,CASSIGGQVSNQPQHF,TGTGCCAGTAGTATAGGGGGGCAGGTAAGCAATCAGCCCCAGCATTTT
TRBV5-5,NA,NA,TRBJ2-3,CASSLISSTDTQYF,TGTGCCAGCAGCTTGATCTCTAGTACAGATACGCAGTATTTT
TRBV6-5,few,NA,TRBJ2-3,CASSPGVTRTDTQYF,TGTGCCAGCAGTCCGGGGGTCACTCGCACAGATACGCAGTATTTT
TRBV29-1,NA,TRBD1,TRBJ1-5,CSVPNGQGDQPQHF,TGCAGCGTCCCGAACGGACAGGGGGATCAGCCCCAGCATTTT
TRBV7-9,few,NA,TRBJ2-4,CASSLGGILAKNIQYF,TGTGCCAGCAGCTTAGGAGGTATCTTAGCCAAAAACATTCAGTACTTC
TRBV7-7,once,NA,TRBJ2-1,CASSPKRVTYNEQFF,TGTGCCAGCAGCCCTAAGAGGGTCACCTACAATGAGCAGTTCTTC
TRBV6-2/TRBV6-3,NA,TRBD1,TRBJ2-1,CASIPQGISYNEQFF,TGTGCCAGCATCCCACAGGGGATATCCTACAATGAGCAGTTCTTC
TRBV5-1,NA,TRBD1,TRBJ2-7,CASRPGTGGLYEQYF,TGCGCCAGCAGGCCCGGGACAGGGGGCCTCTACGAGCAGTACTTC
TRBV4-1,NA,NA,TRBJ1-5,CASRREPRVGPQHF,TGCGCCAGCAGGCGGGAGCCCCGGGTAGGGCCCCAGCATTTT
TRBV7-2,NA,TRBD1,TRBJ1-2,CASTPGQGGIYGYTF,TGTGCCAGCACCCCCGGACAGGGGGGGATTTATGGCTACACCTTC
TRBV10-3,NA,NA,TRBJ2-2,CAISPPLTHKTNTGELFF,TGTGCCATCAGTCCCCCTTTAACGCACAAAACGAACACCGGGGAGCTGTTTTTT
TRBV25-1,NA,NA,TRBJ2-2,CASSEDRITGELFF,TGTGCCAGCAGTGAAGACAGAATCACCGGGGAGCTGTTTTTT
TRBV5-5,NA,NA,TRBJ1-2,CASSYDERGQNYGYTF,TGTGCCAGCAGTTACGACGAAAGAGGACAGAACTATGGCTACACCTTC
TRBV9,once,TRBD1,TRBJ1-2,CASTAGTGNYGYTF,TGTGCCAGCACCGCTGGGACAGGTAACTATGGCTACACCTTC
TRBV4-3,NA,NA,TRBJ2-2,CASSQEWEGGWYTGELFF,TGCGCCAGCAGCCAAGAATGGGAAGGGGGTTGGTACACCGGGGAGCTGTTTTTT
TRBV7-9,NA,TRBD1,TRBJ1-4,CASSTRTGLSEKLFF,TGTGCCAGCAGCACAAGGACAGGGTTGAGTGAAAAACTGTTTTTT
TRBV5-1,NA,TRBD1,TRBJ1-2,CASSFRGRDYGYTF,TGCGCCAGCAGCTTCAGGGGGCGCGACTATGGCTACACCTTC
TRBV18,NA,NA,TRBJ2-1,CASSLAQAAYNEQFF,TGTGCCAGCTCACTGGCCCAAGCGGCCTACAATGAGCAGTTCTTC
TRBV5-1,NA,NA,TRBJ1-2,CASSGQQNYGYTF,TGCGCCAGCAGCGGGCAGCAGAACTATGGCTACACCTTC
TRBV29-1,NA,NA,TRBJ1-1,CSVEVQSGTEAFF,TGCAGCGTTGAGGTACAGTCCGGCACTGAAGCTTTCTTT
TRBV18,NA,NA,TRBJ2-3,CASSPRTTSTDTQYF,TGTGCCAGCTCACCACGGACTACTAGCACAGATACGCAGTATTTT
TRBV5-5,NA,TRBD2,TRBJ2-1,CASSSGTRRWINEQFF,TGTGCCAGCAGCTCCGGGACTAGGCGGTGGATCAATGAGCAGTTCTTC
TRBV5-1,NA,NA,TRBJ2-5,CASSLARVGTQYF,TGCGCCAGCAGCTTGGCCAGGGTCGGGACCCAGTACTTC
TRBV5-6,NA,TRBD1,TRBJ2-1,CASSLEGTVTGGYNEQFF,TGTGCCAGCAGCTTGGAAGGGACAGTCACAGGGGGCTACAATGAGCAGTTCTTC
TRBV18,NA,TRBD1,TRBJ2-7,CASSPRTGVFYEQYF,TGTGCCAGCTCACCTCGGACAGGGGTGTTCTACGAGCAGTACTTC
TRBV7-3,few,NA,TRBJ2-1,CASSLFDSEQFF,TGTGCCAGCAGCTTATTCGACTCTGAGCAGTTCTTC
TRBV19,NA,NA,TRBJ1-5,CASSFAGGAQPQHF,TGTGCCAGTAGTTTTGCCGGGGGAGCTCAGCCCCAGCATTTT
TRBV3-1/TRBV3-2,NA,TRBD2,TRBJ2-1,CASSQVLAGSYNEQFF,TGTGCCAGCAGCCAAGTCTTAGCGGGGTCCTACAATGAGCAGTTCTTC
TRBV5-1,NA,TRBD1,TRBJ1-4,CASSLGTGASVKLFF,TGCGCCAGCAGCTTAGGGACAGGGGCGAGTGTAAAACTGTTTTTT
TRBV10-3,few,TRBD1,TRBJ2-7,CAISEPRQGTGQYF,TGTGCCATCAGTGAGCCCCGACAGGGGACGGGGCAGTACTTC
TRBV18,NA,TRBD1,TRBJ1-2,CASSPSGGYGYTF,TGTGCCAGCTCCCCGTCAGGGGGCTATGGCTACACCTTC